This T cell receptor (beta chain) came from a study of early T cells in non-severe SARS-CoV-2 infection. Study as a whole: Investigators sequenced bulk RNA drawn from unsorted whole blood, and chains remained unpaired.

Study results and limitations: Matching against VDJdb likely underestimated virus-specific expansions, favoring anti-spike CD8.

Unique molecular identifiers were added to individual cDNA molecules. TCRdb used MiXCR to reprocess the 5' RACE reads, holding one entry per CDR3 protein. The table has about 52,000 distinct CDR3 sequences, roughly 11% seen once. The sample holds a few counts of this clonotype. Its target is not known. The sequencing input was whole blood. The TCR was taken from an adult who was a healthcare worker with PCR-confirmed SARS-CoV-2 infection or an uninfected control (not recorded which).

CDR3 residues: CASSQFSPYEQYF. The CDR3 bases are TGTGCCAGCAGCCAATTTTCCCCCTACGAGCAGTACTTC. This chain links TRBV3-1 with TRBJ2-7, with D unclear. CDR3 length: 13 residues. Germline V gives CDR1 LGHDT, CDR2 YNNKEL (reference sequence). V dropped 2 bases and J dropped 2 bases, with 7 bases sitting between them.